Following are 18 T cell receptor beta chains from one sample sequenced in a study of CD8 T cells in ankylosing spondylitis. Findings of the study overall: A motif of under ten highly homologous TCR beta variants was seen as apparently characteristic of ankylosing spondylitis blood.

Their antigens remain unidentified. One entry per CDR3 protein results from TCRdb running MiXCR on the 5' RACE reads. The sample comprises over 400,000 distinct CDR3 sequences, roughly 27% of which are singletons, and 0.75% to 0.9% rests with the top ten. Sample: blood, either unsorted or a sorted T cell fraction (not recorded which). Receptor source: a male donor with ankylosing spondylitis.

This clonotype was counted once. The chain couples TRBV5-6 to TRBJ2-3; 14 bases fit TRBD2. Trimming took 5 bases from V and 1 from J; bases not matched to a gene: 6. Germline CDR1 SGHDT, CDR2 YYEEEE. The CDR3 sequence is 17 residues long. The CDR3 DNA reads as TGTGCCAGCAGACCAACGGGACTAGCGGGAGGCACAGATACGCAGTATTTT. Residues: CASRPTGLAGGTDTQYF.

This clonotype was seen more than once but under ten times. The J gene is TRBJ2-7, the V gene TRBV5-1; 7 nucleotides align to TRBD1. The CDR3 spans 13 residues. V lost 3 bases, J lost 6 bases, and 6 bases stayed unmatched. Germline V gives CDR1 SGHRS, CDR2 YFSETQ. The CDR3 loop reads CASSWGQSGEQYF. The CDR3, as DNA: TGCGCCAGCAGCTGGGGACAGAGCGGCGAGCAGTACTTC.

The V call is TRBV20-1, the J call TRBJ2-1, with D perhaps matching TRBD2 (6 bases). CDR1 is DFQATT, CDR2 SNEGSKA, per germline (reference sequence). Trimming shortened V by 4 bases and J by 3 bases, and 13 bases separated the two germline ends. This CDR3 has 14 residues. This chain's CDR3 is CSAISGAYYNEQFF. Here the CDR3 DNA reads TGCAGTGCTATCTCGGGAGCGTACTACAATGAGCAGTTCTTC.

The chain couples TRBV14 to TRBJ1-1; D is ambiguous. Deletions cut 0 bases from V and 0 bases from J, with 5 bases between. This CDR3 has 14 amino acids. CDR1 is SGHDN, CDR2 FVKESK, per germline. The chain's CDR3 is CASSQEGLNTEAFF. In DNA, the CDR3 is TGTGCCAGCAGCCAAGAAGGGCTGAACACTGAAGCTTTCTTT. The entire variable domain, with the rest obtained from reference TRBV14 and TRBJ1-1, is as follows: EAGVTQFPSHSVIEKGQTVTLRCDPISGHDNLYWYRRVMGKEIKFLLHFVKESKQDESGMPNNRFLAERTGGTYSTLKVQPAELEDSGVYFCASSQEGLNTEAFFGQGTRLTVV.

This chain links TRBV5-5 with TRBJ1-5; no clear D. Looked up from germline, CDR1 is SGHKS and CDR2 is YYEKEE (reference sequence). This CDR3 is 15 amino acids long. V lost 5 bases, J lost 0 bases, and 12 bases lay in between. CDR3 residues: CASRARGSSNQPQHF. The CDR3, as DNA: TGTGCCAGCAGGGCCAGAGGTAGTAGCAATCAGCCCCAGCATTTT.

The V and J genes are TRBV6-1 and TRBJ2-5; D unclear. Deletions cut 1 base from V and 2 bases from J, with 11 bases between. The CDR3 runs to 15 residues. Germline loops: CDR1 MNHNS, CDR2 SASEGT. CDR3 protein: CASSEVKGRQETQYF. The CDR3 nucleotides read TGTGCCAGCAGTGAAGTGAAGGGCAGACAAGAGACCCAGTACTTC.

This rearrangement joins TRBV5-1 to TRBJ2-7, with TRBD2 matching over 10 bases. The CDR3 contains 17 residues. The germline V gene encodes CDR1 SGHRS and CDR2 YFSETQ. V gave up 4 bases and J gave up 2 bases; unmatched junction bases: 12. The chain's CDR3 is CASSLGLAERHPYEQYF. The CDR3 region has the DNA TGCGCCAGCAGCCTTGGACTAGCGGAGAGGCACCCCTACGAGCAGTACTTC.

The chain employs TRBV20-1 and TRBJ2-7; 7 nucleotides line up with TRBD2. This CDR3 has 15 amino acids. J gave up 2 bases and V 0 bases, and 7 bases lay outside the gene matches. CDR1 and CDR2 (germline): DFQATT, SNEGSKA (reference sequence). As DNA, the CDR3 is TGCAGTGCTAGAGAGGGCCAGCGGGGAACCTACGAGCAGTACTTC. It specifies CSAREGQRGTYEQYF.

The chain joins TRBV10-3 to TRBJ2-2; 12 nucleotides match TRBD2. The germline CDR1 and CDR2 sequences are ENHRY and SYGVKD. J was trimmed by 5 bases and V by 7 bases; bases with no gene match: 2. This CDR3 is 14 amino acids long. CDR3 nucleotide sequence: TGTGCCATCACAGGGACTAGCGGGACCGGGGAGCTGTTTTTT. Its protein product is CAITGTSGTGELFF.

The chain recombines TRBV7-2 with TRBJ1-1; D might be TRBD1 (6 bases). Germline V gene lookup returns CDR1 SGHTA and CDR2 FQGNSA. V gave up 1 base and J gave up 3 bases, with 12 bases separating them. The CDR3 consists of 15 residues. The CDR3: CASSLDSGEDTEAFF. CDR3 DNA: TGTGCCAGCAGCTTAGATTCAGGGGAAGACACTGAAGCTTTCTTT.

The V call is TRBV20-1, the J call TRBJ2-1; 10 bases are shared with TRBD1. V lost 7 bases to trimming and J lost 4 bases; unmatched junction nucleotides: 10. Germline V gene data show CDR1 as DFQATT and CDR2 as SNEGSKA (reference sequence). CDR3 size: 15 residues. The chain's CDR3 is CSGANRDRGYNEQFF. The DNA for the CDR3 is TGCAGTGGGGCCAACCGGGACAGGGGATACAATGAGCAGTTCTTC.

The genes are TRBV2 and TRBJ2-3; no reliable D call. The germline V gene encodes CDR1 SNHLY and CDR2 FYNNEI. The CDR3 contains 15 residues. Trimming stripped 2 bases from V and 0 bases from J, with 9 bases between. The chain's CDR3 is CASSERRFSTDTQYF. CDR3 nucleotide sequence: TGTGCCAGCAGTGAACGGAGATTTAGCACAGATACGCAGTATTTT.

In its sample, this clonotype was seen many times. The V and J genes are TRBV12-3 or TRBV12-4 and TRBJ2-7, with TRBD1 matching over 7 bases. CDR3 size: 13 residues. The J segment lost 1 base and the V segment lost 10 bases, leaving 7 bases of the junction unmatched. CDR3 in DNA: TGTGCCACCGACAGGGCTAGATCCTACGAGCAGTACGTC. As protein: CATDRARSYEQYV.

This clonotype appeared a few times. The J gene is TRBJ1-5, the V gene TRBV10-3; 8 bases are shared with TRBD1. The CDR3 is 16 residues long. The V and J ends lost 10 bases and 1 base, in that order; junction bases with no gene match: 12. The germline V gene has CDR1 ENHRY and CDR2 SYGVKD. In DNA, the CDR3 is TGTGCCACTGGACAGGGTGAGGGACTGAGCAATCAGCCCCAGCATTTT. This codes for CATGQGEGLSNQPQHF.

This clonotype occurred a few times. This chain links TRBV10-3 with TRBJ2-3; 10 bases line up with TRBD2. The V gene's germline CDR1 is ENHRY and CDR2 SYGVKD. This CDR3 is 15 amino acids long. V lost 4 bases, J lost 3 bases, and 4 bases stayed unmatched. This chain's CDR3 is CAISVTSGATDTQYF. In DNA form, the CDR3 reads TGTGCCATCAGTGTTACTAGCGGGGCGACAGATACGCAGTATTTT.

In its sample, this clonotype was seen a few times. The chain links TRBV19 to TRBJ2-3; D possibly corresponds to TRBD2 (6 bases). The CDR3 runs 16 residues. Trimming took 5 bases from V and 3 from J, leaving 18 bases between them. Germline values: CDR1 LNHDA, CDR2 SQIVND (reference sequence). The CDR3 spells CASSELAGRGTDTQYF. CDR3 DNA sequence: TGTGCCAGTAGTGAGCTGGCGGGGCGAGGAACAGATACGCAGTATTTT.

The table lists this clonotype with a few counts. The J gene is TRBJ1-2, the V gene TRBV29-1; 8 bases match TRBD1. This CDR3 has 14 amino acids. Germline CDR1 SQVTM, CDR2 ANQGSEA. J was trimmed by 4 bases and V by 7 bases; bases with no gene match: 11. The CDR3, as DNA: TGCAGCGCCGACACAGGGGGGCCCGGCTATGGCTACACCTTC. This gives the protein CSADTGGPGYGYTF.

The chain combines TRBV29-1 with TRBJ2-1; tentatively, D is TRBD2 (6 bases). This CDR3 is built from 14 residues. The germline V and J ends were trimmed by 2 bases and 8 bases, with 16 bases remaining between them. Looked up from germline, CDR1 is SQVTM and CDR2 is ANQGSEA. Here the CDR3 reads CSVEWPGGSDEQFF. CDR3 bases: TGCAGCGTTGAATGGCCTGGGGGGAGCGATGAGCAGTTCTTC.